Each of the 21 T cell receptor beta chains below was sequenced from the same sample in a study of blood T cell repertoires in COVID-19. Repertoires were generated with immunoSEQ multiplex PCR, while TCRdb's copy carries only in-frame clones and drops some. This table has 280,000 or so clones, 85% to 90% appearing once. The specimen was PBMCs or T cells enriched from blood (not recorded which). All receptors derive from a young woman with acute COVID-19.

This sequence joins TRBV6-5 and TRBJ2-7; D is unclear. The V gene lost 4 bases and the J gene lost 1 base, with 14 bases spanning the gap. This CDR3 contains 15 residues. Germline CDR1 MNHEY, CDR2 SVGAGI. The CDR3, as DNA: TGTGCCAGCAGTTCCCTTCGGGTCATTTCCTACGAGCAGTACTTC. This encodes CASSSLRVISYEQYF.

The chain joins TRBV3-1 (or the pseudogene TRBV3-2) to TRBJ2-3; unclear D gene. Germline lookup yields CDR1 LGHDT and CDR2 YNNKEL (reference sequence). The V and J ends lost 4 bases and 0 bases respectively, with 2 bases between them. This CDR3 comprises 12 residues. The CDR3 spells CASSPSTDTQYF. As DNA, the CDR3 is TGTGCCAGCAGCCCTAGCACAGATACGCAGTATTTT.

This chain connects TRBV19 to TRBJ1-4; 7 bases are a match to TRBD1. V lost 4 bases and J lost 0; bases outside the gene matches: 5. The CDR3 covers 16 residues. Germline V lookup: CDR1 LNHDA, CDR2 SQIVND (reference sequence). Here the CDR3 reads CASSTRDRSTNEKLFF. As DNA, the CDR3 is TGTGCCAGTAGTACAAGGGACAGATCAACTAATGAAAAACTGTTTTTT.

The chain joins TRBV5-1 to TRBJ2-5; no definite D call. The germline V and J ends were trimmed by 4 bases and 2 bases, with 6 bases remaining between them. Germline V lookup: CDR1 SGHRS, CDR2 YFSETQ. The CDR3 runs 12 residues. The CDR3 DNA sequence: TGCGCCAGCAGCGCGGTGCAAGAGACCCAGTACTTC. This gives the protein CASSAVQETQYF. The full variable domain, rest sourced from reference TRBV5-1 and TRBJ2-5, is KAGVTQTPRYLIKTRGQQVTLSCSPISGHRSVSWYQQTPGQGLQFLFEYFSETQRNKGNFPGRFSGRQFSNSRSEMNVSTLELGDSALYLCASSAVQETQYFGPGTRLLVL.

This chain links TRBV10-3 with TRBJ2-5, with D possibly TRBD2 on 5 matching bases. V was shortened by 0 bases and J by 5 bases, with 10 bases between the two germline ends. Germline V CDR1 and CDR2: ENHRY, SYGVKD. The CDR3 runs 14 residues. The CDR3 DNA reads as TGTGCCATCAGTGAGTCGGTCAGGAGGGAGACCCAGTACTTC. Translating it yields CAISESVRRETQYF.

CDR3 sequence: CAWSGQGLANEKLFF. DNA of the CDR3: TGTGCCTGGAGTGGGCAGGGCTTGGCTAATGAAAAACTGTTTTTT. The rearrangement joins TRBV30 to TRBJ1-4; perhaps TRBD1 as D (5 bases). Trimming left V 1 base short and J 3 bases short, with 12 bases between. From germline, CDR1 is GTSNPN and CDR2 SVGIG (reference sequence). This CDR3 region has 15 residues.

This chain uses TRBV6-1 with TRBJ1-5; no firm D call. This CDR3 has 15 residues. Germline CDR1 and CDR2: MNHNS and SASEGT. Trimming removed 0 bases at V and 4 bases at J, with 10 bases between. The CDR3 DNA sequence: TGTGCCAGCAGTGAAGCAGTTCCGCGGAATCAGCCCCAGCATTTT. Its translation: CASSEAVPRNQPQHF.

The chain is built from TRBV5-5 and TRBJ2-3; D may be TRBD1 (6 bases). Between the trimmed V and J ends, which lost 1 base and 6 bases, there was a span of 18 bases. The CDR3 contains 16 residues. Germline V CDR1 and CDR2: SGHKS, YYEKEE (reference sequence). The CDR3 loop is CASSLTTGLLGDTQYF. CDR3 nucleotide sequence: TGTGCCAGCAGCTTGACTACAGGGCTTCTCGGGGATACGCAGTATTTT.

This clone was observed once. This rearrangement joins TRBV2 to TRBJ1-4; 8 bases are a match to TRBD1. The germline CDR1 and CDR2 sequences are SNHLY and FYNNEI. The CDR3 is made up of 14 amino acids. Unmatched junction bases numbered 4, after V lost 6 bases and J lost 4 bases. DNA for the CDR3: TGTGCCAGCAGGCCGGGACAGGTTAATGAAAAACTGTTTTTT. As protein: CASRPGQVNEKLFF.

V and J are TRBV5-1 and TRBJ2-5, with TRBD1 identical over 10 bases. This CDR3 spans 14 amino acids. The J segment lost 3 bases and the V segment lost 3 bases, leaving 2 bases of the junction unmatched. The germline CDR1 and CDR2 sequences are SGHRS and YFSETQ. The CDR3, as DNA: TGCGCCAGCAGCTGGGGACAGGGGAAAGAGACCCAGTACTTC. Protein sequence: CASSWGQGKETQYF.

This chain links TRBV4-1 with TRBJ2-5, with 7 bases identical to TRBD2. The V gene end was trimmed by 1 base and the J gene end by 7 bases; junction bases not matched to a gene: 6. The CDR3 is 14 amino acids. The germline V gene encodes CDR1 MGHRA and CDR2 YSYEKL. CDR3 sequence (DNA): TGCGCCAGCAGCCAAGTTGGCGGGGGAGGGACCCAGTACTTC. Translation: CASSQVGGGGTQYF.

CDR3 amino acids: CASSHFYKSYEQYF. CDR3 DNA sequence: TGCGCCAGCAGCCATTTTTACAAAAGTTACGAGCAGTACTTC. The rearrangement joins TRBV4-1 to TRBJ2-7; D gene unclear. V was shortened by 3 bases and J by 4 bases, with 13 bases between the two germline ends. This CDR3 comprises 14 residues. Germline assignment: CDR1 MGHRA and CDR2 YSYEKL.

V is TRBV5-1 and J is TRBJ2-3, with 8 bases matching TRBD2. The CDR3 has 17 amino acids. The germline gives CDR1 SGHRS, CDR2 YFSETQ. With V trimmed by 0 bases and J by 4 bases, 10 bases remained unmatched. The CDR3 bases are TGCGCCAGCAGCTTGGCGTCTAGCGGGTACCGTGCAGATACGCAGTATTTT. Translated: CASSLASSGYRADTQYF. The full variable domain, in which reference TRBV5-1 and TRBJ2-3 provide the parts outside the CDR3, is KAGVTQTPRYLIKTRGQQVTLSCSPISGHRSVSWYQQTPGQGLQFLFEYFSETQRNKGNFPGRFSGRQFSNSRSEMNVSTLELGDSALYLCASSLASSGYRADTQYFGPGTRLTVL.

The chain has TRBV29-1 and TRBJ2-1; D is undetermined. The CDR3 is 21 amino acids. Trimming left V 8 bases short and J 7 bases short, with 42 bases between. The germline gives CDR1 SQVTM, CDR2 ANQGSEA. The CDR3 sequence: CSTISLNRFQLRLPTINEQFF. In DNA form, the CDR3 reads TGCAGCACAATAAGCCTAAATAGATTCCAGCTTCGCCTTCCGACAATAAATGAGCAGTTCTTC.

The rearrangement uses TRBV14 and TRBJ2-1, with D tentatively TRBD1 (6 bases). Germline values: CDR1 SGHDN, CDR2 FVKESK. The CDR3 covers 17 residues. With 0 bases removed from V and 7 bases from J, the gap between germline ends came to 19 bases. CDR3: CASSQDWGRITNNEQFF. In DNA form, the CDR3 reads TGTGCCAGCAGCCAAGATTGGGGGCGTATAACGAATAATGAGCAGTTCTTC.

The V call is TRBV7-2, the J call TRBJ1-1; D is possibly TRBD1 (5 bases). The V gene lost 1 base and the J gene lost 11 bases, with 17 bases spanning the gap. The length of the CDR3 is 14 residues. The germline CDR1 and CDR2 sequences are SGHTA and FQGNSA. The CDR3 nucleotides read TGTGCCAGCAGCTTAGAAGGGGTTAGTATGGCGGCTTTCTTT. As protein: CASSLEGVSMAAFF.

The chain has TRBV11-2 and TRBJ2-1; D not resolved. V lost 3 bases and J 8 bases, leaving 11 bases between the germline ends. The CDR3 is made up of 13 amino acids. Germline V lookup: CDR1 SGHAT, CDR2 FQNNGV. Written as DNA, the CDR3 is TGTGCCAGCAGCTTGGTTAGTGTAGATGAGCAGTTCTTC. Amino acid sequence: CASSLVSVDEQFF.

The chain links TRBV19 to TRBJ2-7, with 8 bases that match TRBD1. Per the germline V gene, CDR1 is LNHDA and CDR2 is SQIVND (reference sequence). V lost 4 bases to trimming and J lost 0 bases; unmatched junction nucleotides: 5. The CDR3 is 15 residues long. CDR3 in DNA: TGTGCCAGTAGTACCCCAGGGGGCAGCTCCTACGAGCAGTACTTC. It translates to CASSTPGGSSYEQYF.

The chain links TRBV14 to TRBJ2-3, with D possibly TRBD2 on 6 matching bases. Looked up from germline, CDR1 is SGHDN and CDR2 is FVKESK. V lost 6 bases and J 3 bases, leaving 16 bases between the germline ends. The CDR3 extends over 15 amino acids. In nucleotides, the CDR3 is TGTGCCAGCAGGAACCGGGAGTCCGAGACAGATACGCAGTATTTT. Translated, it gives CASRNRESETDTQYF. The whole variable domain, filled in from reference TRBV14 and TRBJ2-3, reads EAGVTQFPSHSVIEKGQTVTLRCDPISGHDNLYWYRRVMGKEIKFLLHFVKESKQDESGMPNNRFLAERTGGTYSTLKVQPAELEDSGVYFCASRNRESETDTQYFGPGTRLTVL.

The V call is TRBV30, the J call TRBJ1-2; 7 bases align to TRBD1. J lost 7 bases, V lost 2 bases, and 7 bases had no gene match. Germline V gene data show CDR1 as GTSNPN and CDR2 as SVGIG (reference sequence). This CDR3 spans 13 amino acids. In DNA, the CDR3 is TGTGCCTGGAGTCTGGGACAGTACGGTGGCTACACCTTC. Translating gives CAWSLGQYGGYTF.

Only one count was recorded for this clone. The chain combines TRBV6-5 with TRBJ2-1; possible D gene TRBD2, 5 bases. The length of the CDR3 is 15 residues. V was clipped by 4 bases and J by 6 bases, with 16 bases between them. CDR1 is MNHEY, CDR2 SVGAGI, per germline. CDR3 coding DNA: TGTGCCAGCAGTTCTCTGGTGGGAGTCTTCAATGAGCAGTTCTTC. Protein: CASSSLVGVFNEQFF.